Below, 27 T cell receptor beta chains from the same sample are listed, as sequenced in a study of shared clonotypes between healthy human individuals. Method: immunoSEQ multiplex PCR; TCRdb's copy keeps in-frame clones and lacks some. The sample has more than 1.2 million clones, 97% to 99% seen once. What was sequenced was naive CD4+ T cells sorted from blood. This sample's subset: CD45RA+ positively selected. Receptors were obtained from a man aged 25-40 years in good health.

A single count supports this clone. Germline and junction disagree at one end, which may indicate a read error. The rearrangement links TRBV27 to TRBJ2-7, with D perhaps TRBD2 (6 bases). Germline V gene sequence: CDR1 MNHEY, CDR2 SMNVEV (reference sequence). This CDR3 region has 14 residues. The CDR3 loop reads CASSLSGLSSEQYF. Written as DNA, the CDR3 is TGTGCCAGCAGTTTATCGGGACTTTCCTCCGAGCAGTACTTC.

To note about this clone: The same CDR3 arises from other DNA sequences in this sample as well. The V and J genes are TRBV6-5 and TRBJ2-7, with D unresolved. With 8 bases removed from V and 1 base from J, the gap between germline ends came to 6 bases. The CDR3 length is 11 residues. Germline loops: CDR1 MNHEY, CDR2 SVGAGI. The CDR3: CASQSSYEQYF. The CDR3 DNA follows: TGTGCCAGCCAGAGTTCCTACGAGCAGTACTTC.

J is TRBJ1-1 and V is TRBV18, with a tentative D call TRBD1 (6 bases). The V end was cut by 3 bases, the J end by 8 bases, with 16 bases between. The CDR3 sequence is 14 residues long. CDR1 is KGHSH, CDR2 LQKENI, per germline. CDR3 protein: CASSPLDSGDEAFF. The CDR3 nucleotides are TGTGCCAGCTCACCGTTGGACAGCGGCGACGAAGCTTTCTTT.

The chain uses TRBV5-1 and TRBJ2-7, with 7 positions matching TRBD2. CDR3 size: 16 residues. The junction had 7 bases not matched to a gene; V was cut back by 0 bases and J by 1 base. Germline lookup yields CDR1 SGHRS and CDR2 YFSETQ. The CDR3 DNA follows: TGCGCCAGCAGCTTGGCTGCCGGGGACTATTCCTACGAGCAGTACTTC. Its protein is CASSLAAGDYSYEQYF.

This chain joins TRBV7-6 and TRBJ2-1; D may be TRBD1 (8 bases). V was shortened by 5 bases and J by 4 bases, with 15 bases between the two germline ends. The CDR3 is made up of 15 amino acids. Germline assignment: CDR1 SGHVS and CDR2 FNYEAQ. The CDR3 region has the DNA TGTGCCAGCAGCAAAACAGGGGGGGGATACAATGAGCAGTTCTTC. Residues: CASSKTGGGYNEQFF.

J is TRBJ2-1 and V is TRBV6-4; D is possibly TRBD1 (6 bases). Trimming removed 6 bases from V and 0 bases from J, with 12 bases in between. Germline V gene sequence: CDR1 MRHNA, CDR2 SNTAGT. The CDR3 is 15 residues long. The CDR3 coding sequence is TGTGCCAGCAGCAAGGGACATAACTCCTACAATGAGCAGTTCTTC. Translated, it gives CASSKGHNSYNEQFF.

The chain has TRBV7-6 and TRBJ2-7; 9 bases are a match to TRBD1. CDR3 size: 15 residues. The germline gives CDR1 SGHVS, CDR2 FNYEAQ. V gave up 1 base and J gave up 5 bases; unmatched junction bases: 6. In DNA form, the CDR3 reads TGTGCCAGCAGCTTAGTCGGGACAGGGTCCCACGAGCAGTACTTC. Protein sequence: CASSLVGTGSHEQYF.

This clone appeared a single time. The chain couples TRBV6-5 to TRBJ2-5; possible D gene TRBD1, 6 bases. Trimming shortened V by 5 bases and J by 3 bases, and 13 bases separated the two germline ends. Per germline, CDR1 MNHEY and CDR2 SVGAGI. CDR3 length: 14 residues. CDR3 sequence reads: CASSRRDTKETQYF. CDR3 sequence (DNA): TGTGCCAGCAGTCGACGGGACACCAAAGAGACCCAGTACTTC.

The chain has TRBV7-2 and TRBJ2-5; 11 nucleotides match TRBD1. With V trimmed by 5 bases and J by 5 bases, 10 bases remained unmatched. The CDR3 is 16 residues long. CDR1 and CDR2 from the germline V gene are SGHTA and FQGNSA. As DNA, the CDR3 is TGTGCCAGCAGCGTCCGTAGGACAGGGGGCTGGGAGACCCAGTACTTC. Translating it yields CASSVRRTGGWETQYF.

V gene TRBV5-1 combines with J gene TRBJ2-3; TRBD1 matches 8 bases. V trimming: 4 bases; J trimming: 8 bases; junction bases outside the gene matches: 9. Germline V CDR1 and CDR2: SGHRS, YFSETQ. This CDR3 spans 14 amino acids. The CDR3 DNA is TGCGCCAGCAGCCTGACAGGGGATGGAGTTACGCAGTATTTT. It specifies CASSLTGDGVTQYF.

This clone was observed once. The chain links TRBV2 to TRBJ2-5; 10 nucleotides line up with TRBD2. The germline V gene has CDR1 SNHLY and CDR2 FYNNEI. This CDR3 contains 16 residues. V trimming: 6 bases; J trimming: 1 base; junction bases outside the gene matches: 8. DNA for the CDR3: TGTGCCAGCAGCCACAGGCTAGCGGGAGCCCAAGAGACCCAGTACTTC. This gives the protein CASSHRLAGAQETQYF. Together with reference TRBV2 and TRBJ2-5, the CDR3 gives the full variable domain: EPEVTQTPSHQVTQMGQEVILRCVPISNHLYFYWYRQILGQKVEFLVSFYNNEISEKSEIFDDQFSVERPDGSNFTLKIRSTKLEDSAMYFCASSHRLAGAQETQYFGPGTRLLVL.

This clone was recorded once. This rearrangement joins TRBV28 to TRBJ2-7; D gene unclear. V lost 7 bases and J lost 2, with 15 bases in between. This CDR3 contains 14 residues. Germline CDR1 is MDHEN and CDR2 is SYDVKM. The CDR3 sequence is CASIDGHPPYEQYF. CDR3 bases: TGTGCCAGCATTGACGGGCACCCCCCCTACGAGCAGTACTTC.

This chain links TRBV5-6 with TRBJ2-5; no clear D. Germline V gene sequence: CDR1 SGHDT, CDR2 YYEEEE. This CDR3 contains 12 residues. Deletions cut 2 bases from V and 10 bases from J, with 12 bases between. CDR3 sequence (DNA): TGTGCCAGCAGCTTAAGACGCCTTCACCAGTACTTC. It is translated as CASSLRRLHQYF.

V and J are TRBV5-4 and TRBJ2-5, with D tentatively TRBD1 (6 bases). Germline CDR1 and CDR2: SGHNT and YYREEE (reference sequence). V lost 4 bases to trimming and J lost 1 base, with 14 bases between them. CDR3 length: 15 residues. CDR3 protein: CASSQTQTGQETQYF. The CDR3 bases are TGTGCCAGCAGCCAAACGCAGACAGGCCAAGAGACCCAGTACTTC.

This clone showed up just once. The chain uses TRBV5-1 and TRBJ2-2; D possibly corresponds to TRBD1 (5 bases). Trimming removed 4 bases at V and 5 bases at J, with 9 bases between. The CDR3 runs to 13 residues. Germline loops: CDR1 SGHRS, CDR2 YFSETQ. CDR3 region: CASSATETGELFF. DNA of the CDR3: TGCGCCAGCAGCGCGACAGAAACCGGGGAGCTGTTTTTT.

The chain couples TRBV5-8 to TRBJ2-7; a weak D match, TRBD2 (6 bases). Trimming pared 4 bases from V and 1 base from J, leaving 18 bases between. CDR1 SGHTS and CDR2 YDEGEE come from the germline V gene. The CDR3 totals 16 residues. CDR3 protein: CASSHRERRGSYEQYF. The CDR3 nucleotides are TGTGCCAGCAGCCACCGTGAGAGGAGGGGATCCTACGAGCAGTACTTC.

V and J are TRBV27 and TRBJ2-7; 8 bases agree with TRBD2. The CDR3 is 16 residues long. CDR1 MNHEY and CDR2 SMNVEV come from the germline V gene (reference sequence). Trimming cost V 4 bases and J 3 bases; bases outside gene matches: 11. The CDR3 sequence is CASSSSGLEVYYEQYF. For the CDR3, the DNA is TGTGCCAGCAGTTCATCGGGACTAGAAGTGTACTACGAGCAGTACTTC.

The chain employs TRBV5-1 and TRBJ2-7; 9 bases are shared with TRBD1. With 0 bases clipped from V and 2 bases from J, the junction kept 6 bases outside the gene matches. CDR3 length equals 16 residues. Germline CDR1 SGHRS, CDR2 YFSETQ. This CDR3 is CASSLAPGQGPYEQYF. In nucleotides, the CDR3 is TGCGCCAGCAGCTTGGCCCCGGGACAGGGACCCTACGAGCAGTACTTC.

The J gene is TRBJ2-1, the V gene TRBV28; 10 bases line up with TRBD2. In germline, CDR1 is MDHEN, CDR2 SYDVKM. CDR3 length: 16 residues. With 5 bases clipped from V and 3 bases from J, the junction kept 7 bases outside the gene matches. The DNA of the CDR3 is TGTGCCAGCAGTCCCCGGACTAGCGGTAACTACAATGAGCAGTTCTTC. Translation: CASSPRTSGNYNEQFF.

The V and J genes are TRBV19 and TRBJ1-3; D unresolved. Germline values: CDR1 LNHDA, CDR2 SQIVND (reference sequence). The CDR3 spans 14 residues. The V end lost 7 bases, the J end lost 4 bases, and 14 bases lay between the germline ends. As DNA, the CDR3 is TGTGCCAGTACCCCGAGGGCGGCCGGAAACACCATATATTTT. This translates into CASTPRAAGNTIYF.

The rearrangement uses TRBV11-2 and TRBJ2-5, with TRBD2 matching over 7 bases. The CDR3 is 18 amino acids. After removal of 5 bases from V and 4 bases from J, the junction contained 19 bases not matched to a gene. CDR1 is SGHAT and CDR2 is FQNNGV in the germline V gene. The CDR3 is CASSTKPGTTIGLETQYF. For the CDR3, the DNA is TGTGCCAGCAGCACCAAGCCCGGGACTACAATAGGGCTAGAGACCCAGTACTTC.

The chain has TRBV7-3 and TRBJ2-3; no firm D call. Trimming removed 2 bases from V and 0 bases from J, with 12 bases in between. The CDR3 contains 16 residues. In germline, CDR1 is SGHTA, CDR2 FQGTGA. Written as DNA, the CDR3 is TGTGCCAGCAGCTTACTGGCTACACACAGCACAGATACGCAGTATTTT. Protein product: CASSLLATHSTDTQYF.

This clone has only one observation. The rearrangement uses TRBV7-2 and TRBJ2-2, with TRBD2 matching over 8 bases. The germline CDR1 and CDR2 sequences are SGHTA and FQGNSA. This CDR3 is 16 amino acids long. V lost 5 bases and J lost 1; bases outside the gene matches: 6. The chain's CDR3 is CASSPSGRVNTGELFF. The CDR3 bases are TGTGCCAGCAGCCCAAGCGGGAGAGTGAACACCGGGGAGCTGTTTTTT.

This chain uses TRBV29-1 with TRBJ2-7; possible D gene TRBD1, 6 bases. CDR1 is SQVTM, CDR2 ANQGSEA, per germline. Trimming removed 6 bases at V and 3 bases at J, with 15 bases between. The CDR3 is 13 residues long. Here the CDR3 reads CSVARGQHYEQYF. CDR3 sequence (DNA): TGCAGCGTCGCCCGAGGACAGCACTACGAGCAGTACTTC.

The gene calls are TRBV10-3 and TRBJ2-7; D is perhaps TRBD2 (7 bases). This CDR3 region has 15 residues. Trimming stripped 4 bases from V and 5 bases from J, with 18 bases between. Looked up from germline, CDR1 is ENHRY and CDR2 is SYGVKD. The CDR3 loop reads CAISATRGGGDEQYF. In nucleotides, the CDR3 is TGTGCCATCAGTGCAACGCGGGGAGGGGGTGACGAGCAGTACTTC.

The gene calls are TRBV28 and TRBJ2-3; D might be TRBD2 (6 bases). The CDR3 loop spans 12 amino acids. Looked up from germline, CDR1 is MDHEN and CDR2 is SYDVKM. Trimming shortened V by 1 base and J by 8 bases, and 7 bases separated the two germline ends. CDR3 amino acids: CASSLLGGTQYF. As DNA, the CDR3 is TGTGCCAGCAGTTTATTGGGAGGTACGCAGTATTTT.

V gene TRBV11-2 combines with J gene TRBJ2-7; the match to TRBD2 covers 12 bases. With V trimmed by 4 bases and J by 8 bases, 6 bases remained unmatched. Germline CDR1 reads SGHAT; CDR2 reads FQNNGV. CDR3 length equals 14 residues. The CDR3 DNA sequence: TGTGCCAGCAGCTCGCGACTAGCGGGAGTGCAGCAGTACTTC. Its protein is CASSSRLAGVQQYF.